What follows are 24 T cell receptor beta chains derived from one specimen sequenced in a study of T cell responses to AZD1222 COVID-19 vaccine. TCRdb keeps only in-frame clones here, not all; method: immunoSEQ multiplex PCR. The table records approximately 61,000 clones, around 81% of them present only once. The sequencing here drew on peripheral blood, taken 28 days after the second AZD1222 dose. All receptors derive from an adult who received the AZD1222 COVID-19 vaccine.

The chain has TRBV27 and TRBJ2-7, with 12 nucleotides matching TRBD1. CDR3 length: 13 residues. Germline loops: CDR1 MNHEY, CDR2 SMNVEV (reference sequence). The junction had 3 bases not matched to a gene; V was cut back by 3 bases and J by 9 bases. CDR3 residues: CASSLGQGASQYF. The CDR3 coding sequence is TGTGCCAGCAGTTTGGGACAGGGGGCATCGCAGTACTTC.

V gene TRBV19 combines with J gene TRBJ2-2; 11 bases align to TRBD1. CDR1 and CDR2 from the germline V gene are LNHDA and SQIVND (reference sequence). CDR3 size: 14 residues. V was clipped by 6 bases and J by 6 bases; unmatched bases: 3. DNA for the CDR3: TGTGCCAGTAGCGGGACAGGGGGTGCCGGGGAGCTGTTTTTT. Protein sequence: CASSGTGGAGELFF.

The V gene is TRBV30, the J gene TRBJ2-7; possible D gene TRBD1, 5 bases. The V end was cut by 5 bases, the J end by 2 bases, with 19 bases between. Germline CDR1 and CDR2: GTSNPN and SVGIG (reference sequence). This CDR3 region has 15 residues. The CDR3 coding sequence is TGTGCCTGGGGCCAGGGTTTCCCGGATCCCTACGAGCAGTACTTC. This codes for CAWGQGFPDPYEQYF.

The rearrangement links TRBV28 to TRBJ2-7, with D possibly matching TRBD2 (7 bases). CDR1 MDHEN and CDR2 SYDVKM come from the germline V gene. This CDR3 contains 11 residues. Trimming stripped 10 bases from V and 6 bases from J, with 13 bases between. For the CDR3, the DNA is TGTGCCACCCGGGGGGCTCCCGAGCAGTACTTC. It translates to CATRGAPEQYF.

This clone showed up just a few times. The chain carries TRBV4-1 and TRBJ2-3; D is unresolved. Germline V gene sequence: CDR1 MGHRA, CDR2 YSYEKL. The CDR3 loop spans 14 amino acids. Trimming removed 2 bases at V and 0 bases at J, with 6 bases between. CDR3 DNA sequence: TGCGCCAGCAGCCAACTGGACAGCACAGATACGCAGTATTTT. Encoded protein: CASSQLDSTDTQYF.

The genes are TRBV11-2 and TRBJ1-2; D uncertain. CDR3 length: 13 amino acids. Germline values: CDR1 SGHAT, CDR2 FQNNGV. Trimming took 3 bases from V and 7 from J, leaving 12 bases between them. The CDR3 DNA reads TGTGCCAGCAGCTTGGTTTGGGGTAGTGGCTACACCTTC. This codes for CASSLVWGSGYTF.

V usage is TRBV6-4 and J usage is TRBJ1-1; D remains unclear. CDR1 and CDR2 from the germline V gene are MRHNA and SNTAGT. The CDR3 loop spans 13 amino acids. The ends were cut back, 3 bases at V and 6 bases at J, with 11 bases in the middle. In nucleotides, the CDR3 is TGTGCCAGCAGTGAAACGTTCCGCGCTGAAGCTTTCTTT. Protein: CASSETFRAEAFF.

The rearrangement joins TRBV13 to TRBJ1-2; possibly TRBD1 for D (5 bases). The V and J ends lost 5 bases and 5 bases respectively, with 18 bases between them. CDR1 and CDR2 from the germline V gene are PRHDT and FYEKMQ (reference sequence). This CDR3 is 15 amino acids long. CDR3 sequence (DNA): TGTGCCAGCAGCGCTAGTCACGACAGCGCTTATGGCTACACCTTC. It codes for CASSASHDSAYGYTF.

The CDR3 sequence: CASSSLGPPLSGANVLTF. The CDR3 bases are TGTGCCAGCAGTTCGCTTGGCCCCCCTCTCTCTGGGGCCAACGTCCTGACTTTC. This chain connects TRBV6-2 or TRBV6-3 to TRBJ2-6; D not certain. The germline gives CDR1 MNHEY, CDR2 SVGEGT. Trimming cost V 4 bases and J 0 bases, with 16 bases left between them. The CDR3 loop spans 18 amino acids.

The chain is built from TRBV4-3 and TRBJ2-7, with D tentatively TRBD1 (6 bases). The CDR3 runs 16 residues. The germline gives CDR1 LGHNA, CDR2 YSLEER. Trimming took 0 bases from V and 6 from J, leaving 18 bases between them. CDR3 DNA sequence: TGCGCCAGCAGCCAAGAAGCAGGGGCCAGGTCGGGCGAGCAGTACTTC. Protein product: CASSQEAGARSGEQYF.

Of note for this clone: The junction does not match germline at one end; this may be a read error. This chain links TRBV7-9 with TRBJ1-4, with 9 nucleotides matching TRBD1. The germline V gene encodes CDR1 SEHNR and CDR2 FQNEAQ (reference sequence). This CDR3 contains 14 residues. The CDR3 region has the DNA TGTGCCAGCAGGGCACAGGGGGCTAATGGAAAACTGTTTTTT. Protein product: CASRAQGANGKLFF.

The V gene is TRBV15, the J gene TRBJ2-2, with TRBD1 matching 7 bases. V lost 6 bases, J lost 4 bases, and 11 bases stayed unmatched. The CDR3 is made up of 16 amino acids. Germline CDR1 LNHNV, CDR2 YYDKDF (reference sequence). CDR3 bases: TGTGCCACCAGTAACAGGGGCCTCGATTCCACCGGGGAGCTGTTTTTT. Translated: CATSNRGLDSTGELFF.

The chain joins TRBV7-8 to TRBJ2-7; TRBD1 is a possible D gene (6 bases). CDR1 and CDR2 (germline): SGHVS, FQNEAQ. CDR3 length equals 14 residues. Deletions cut 4 bases from V and 6 bases from J, with 16 bases between. CDR3 residues: CASSSYYTGLEQYF. CDR3 bases: TGTGCCAGCAGCTCATACTACACAGGGCTCGAGCAGTACTTC.

V gene TRBV12-3 or TRBV12-4 combines with J gene TRBJ2-7, with D unclear. This CDR3 spans 13 amino acids. V was clipped by 3 bases and J by 2 bases, with 8 bases between them. In DNA form, the CDR3 reads TGTGCCAGCAGTTTTCCCGGCACCTACGAGCAGTACTTC. This translates into CASSFPGTYEQYF.

The chain links TRBV7-9 to TRBJ2-5; 14 bases agree with TRBD2. Germline loops: CDR1 SEHNR, CDR2 FQNEAQ (reference sequence). J lost 1 base, V lost 5 bases, and 6 bases had no gene match. The CDR3 is 17 amino acids. The CDR3 reads CASSPGTSGRVQETQYF. Here the CDR3 DNA reads TGTGCCAGCAGCCCCGGGACTAGCGGGAGAGTCCAAGAGACCCAGTACTTC.

This clone has a single count. The chain couples TRBV20-1 to TRBJ2-1, with unresolved D. The CDR3 has 11 residues. The V gene's germline CDR1 is DFQATT and CDR2 SNEGSKA (reference sequence). The germline V and J ends were trimmed by 0 bases and 13 bases, with 10 bases remaining between them. The CDR3 coding sequence is TGCAGTGCTAGAGATAGGAAGGTTCAGTTCTTC. It translates to CSARDRKVQFF.

This clone was recorded only once. This chain links TRBV4-3 with TRBJ2-7, with D possibly TRBD2 on 5 matching bases. The germline gives CDR1 LGHNA, CDR2 YSLEER. The CDR3 is 14 residues long. Trimming cost V 1 base and J 3 bases, with 10 bases left between them. CDR3 sequence reads: CASSQVLGIYEQYF. CDR3 nucleotides: TGCGCCAGCAGCCAAGTACTAGGGATCTACGAGCAGTACTTC.

The V call is TRBV3-1 (or the pseudogene TRBV3-2), the J call TRBJ1-2, with D uncertain. The germline CDR1 and CDR2 sequences are LGHDT and YNNKEL (reference sequence). The ends were cut back, 3 bases at V and 2 bases at J, with 4 bases in the middle. This CDR3 spans 12 amino acids. CDR3 sequence: CASSHGNYGYTF. The CDR3 DNA sequence: TGTGCCAGCAGCCATGGAAACTATGGCTACACCTTC.

The gene calls are TRBV7-9 and TRBJ2-1, with 8 bases matching TRBD1. The V gene end was trimmed by 1 base and the J gene end by 5 bases; junction bases not matched to a gene: 1. In germline, CDR1 is SEHNR, CDR2 FQNEAQ (reference sequence). The CDR3 contains 14 residues. The DNA of the CDR3 is TGTGCCAGCAGCTTAGGGACAGGGCACAATGAGCAGTTCTTC. It specifies CASSLGTGHNEQFF.

This chain's CDR3 is CASSRDSRDGYTF. DNA for the CDR3: TGTGCCAGCAGTCGGGACAGTCGGGATGGCTACACCTTC. The chain joins TRBV6-5 to TRBJ1-2; 7 bases are a match to TRBD1. From germline, CDR1 is MNHEY and CDR2 SVGAGI. V was pared by 5 bases and J by 6 bases, with 6 bases of the junction left unmatched. This CDR3 comprises 13 residues.

V is TRBV10-3 and J is TRBJ2-7; 9 nucleotides agree with TRBD1. V dropped 10 bases and J dropped 2; count of bases not matched to a gene: 6. This CDR3 region has 13 residues. Germline CDR1 ENHRY, CDR2 SYGVKD. In DNA form, the CDR3 reads TGTGCCACTCTGGGACAGGGTGCCTACGAGCAGTACTTC. Its protein product is CATLGQGAYEQYF.

This clone was counted a few times. The chain employs TRBV7-6 and TRBJ1-1; a weak D match, TRBD1 (5 bases). The CDR3 runs 13 residues. From germline, CDR1 is SGHVS and CDR2 FNYEAQ. Trimming removed 1 base from V and 10 bases from J, with 13 bases in between. In DNA, the CDR3 is TGTGCCAGCAGCTTAGGGGGCCCGTCAAGAGCTTTCTTT. Amino acid sequence: CASSLGGPSRAFF.

This chain uses TRBV28 with TRBJ2-7; D remains ambiguous. The length of the CDR3 is 13 residues. V was shortened by 5 bases and J by 0 bases, with 8 bases between the two germline ends. The germline V gene encodes CDR1 MDHEN and CDR2 SYDVKM. CDR3 sequence: CASSPPGSYEQYF. CDR3 nucleotides: TGTGCCAGCAGTCCCCCCGGCTCCTACGAGCAGTACTTC.

The sample holds a few counts of this clone. The chain employs TRBV29-1 and TRBJ2-5; D gene uncertain. Trimming removed 2 bases at V and 8 bases at J, with 12 bases between. CDR1 and CDR2 from the germline V gene are SQVTM and ANQGSEA. The CDR3 contains 12 residues. CDR3 in DNA: TGCAGCGTTGAATGGCAGGATAGAACCCAGTACTTC. Translated, it gives CSVEWQDRTQYF.